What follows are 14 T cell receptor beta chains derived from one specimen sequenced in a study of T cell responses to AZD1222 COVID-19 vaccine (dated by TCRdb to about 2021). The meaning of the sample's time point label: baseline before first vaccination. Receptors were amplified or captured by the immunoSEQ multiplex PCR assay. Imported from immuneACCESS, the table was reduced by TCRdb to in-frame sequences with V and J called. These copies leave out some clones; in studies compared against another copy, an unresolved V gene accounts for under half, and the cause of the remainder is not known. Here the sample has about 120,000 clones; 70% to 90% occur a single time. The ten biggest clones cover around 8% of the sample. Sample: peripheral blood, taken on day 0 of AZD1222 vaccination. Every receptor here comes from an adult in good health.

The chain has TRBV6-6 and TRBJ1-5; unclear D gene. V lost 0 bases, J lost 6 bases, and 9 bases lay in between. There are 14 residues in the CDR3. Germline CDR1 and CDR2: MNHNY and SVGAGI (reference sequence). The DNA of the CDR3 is TGTGCCAGCAGTTACTCGACGGGGAGTCAGCCCCAGCATTTT. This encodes CASSYSTGSQPQHF.

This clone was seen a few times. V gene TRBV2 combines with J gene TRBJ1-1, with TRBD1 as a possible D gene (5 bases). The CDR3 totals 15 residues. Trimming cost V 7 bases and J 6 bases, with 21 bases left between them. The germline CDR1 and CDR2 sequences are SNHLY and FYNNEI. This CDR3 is CASNGGRGGAAEAFF. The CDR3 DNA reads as TGTGCCAGCAATGGGGGTCGAGGAGGAGCGGCTGAAGCTTTCTTT.

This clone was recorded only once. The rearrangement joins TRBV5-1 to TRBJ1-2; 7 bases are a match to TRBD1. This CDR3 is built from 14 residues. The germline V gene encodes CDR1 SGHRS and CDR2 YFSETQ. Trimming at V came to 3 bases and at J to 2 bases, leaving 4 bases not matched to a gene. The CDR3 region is CASSSPDRNYGYTF. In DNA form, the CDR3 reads TGCGCCAGCAGCTCACCGGACAGGAACTATGGCTACACCTTC.

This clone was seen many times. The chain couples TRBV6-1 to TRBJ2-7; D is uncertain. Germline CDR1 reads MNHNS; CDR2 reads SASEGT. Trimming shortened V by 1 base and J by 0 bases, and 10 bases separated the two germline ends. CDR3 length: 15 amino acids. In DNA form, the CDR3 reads TGTGCCAGCAGTGAAGACGGGTACCCCTCCTACGAGCAGTACTTC. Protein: CASSEDGYPSYEQYF.

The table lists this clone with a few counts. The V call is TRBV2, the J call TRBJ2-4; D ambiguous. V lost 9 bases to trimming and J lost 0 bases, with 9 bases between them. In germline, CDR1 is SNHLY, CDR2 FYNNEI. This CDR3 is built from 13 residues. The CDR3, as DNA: TGTGCCAGTGAGAGAGTAGCCAAAAACATTCAGTACTTC. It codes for CASERVAKNIQYF.

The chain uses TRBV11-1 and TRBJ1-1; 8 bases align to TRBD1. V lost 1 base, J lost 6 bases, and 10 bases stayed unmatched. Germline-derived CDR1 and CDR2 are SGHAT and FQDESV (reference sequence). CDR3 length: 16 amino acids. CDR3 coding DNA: TGTGCCAGCAGCTTAGTGGCAGGGGGCGCAATGGCTGAAGCTTTCTTT. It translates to CASSLVAGGAMAEAFF.

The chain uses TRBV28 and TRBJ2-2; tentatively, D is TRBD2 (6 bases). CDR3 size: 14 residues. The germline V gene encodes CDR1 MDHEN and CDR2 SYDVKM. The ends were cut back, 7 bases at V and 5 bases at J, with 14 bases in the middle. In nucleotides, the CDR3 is TGTGCCAGCATCCTTACCGGGGGTACCGGGGAGCTGTTTTTT. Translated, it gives CASILTGGTGELFF.

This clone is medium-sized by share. The CDR3 nucleotides read TGTGCCAGCAGCCAGGATTATGGAGACCTGTATGGCTACACCTTC. This translates into CASSQDYGDLYGYTF. This chain joins TRBV14 and TRBJ1-2, with no clear D. CDR3 length: 15 residues. Germline lookup yields CDR1 SGHDN and CDR2 FVKESK. V lost 3 bases and J 5 bases, leaving 16 bases between the germline ends. The complete variable domain, with remaining parts taken from reference TRBV14 and TRBJ1-2, reads EAGVTQFPSHSVIEKGQTVTLRCDPISGHDNLYWYRRVMGKEIKFLLHFVKESKQDESGMPNNRFLAERTGGTYSTLKVQPAELEDSGVYFCASSQDYGDLYGYTFGSGTRLTVV.

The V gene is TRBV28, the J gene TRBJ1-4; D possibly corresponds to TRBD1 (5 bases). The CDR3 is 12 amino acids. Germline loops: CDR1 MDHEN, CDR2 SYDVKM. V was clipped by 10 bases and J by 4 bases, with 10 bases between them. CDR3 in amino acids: CATRGGNEKLFF. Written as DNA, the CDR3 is TGTGCCACCCGGGGGGGTAATGAAAAACTGTTTTTT.

The CDR3 DNA reads TGTGCCAGCAGCTTAAGATCGGGACTAGAAATCTTCAATGAGCAGTTCTTC. It yields the protein CASSLRSGLEIFNEQFF. V usage is TRBV11-2 and J usage is TRBJ2-1; 8 nucleotides line up with TRBD2. The J segment lost 6 bases and the V segment lost 2 bases, leaving 12 bases of the junction unmatched. The CDR3 is 17 residues long. Germline V lookup: CDR1 SGHAT, CDR2 FQNNGV.

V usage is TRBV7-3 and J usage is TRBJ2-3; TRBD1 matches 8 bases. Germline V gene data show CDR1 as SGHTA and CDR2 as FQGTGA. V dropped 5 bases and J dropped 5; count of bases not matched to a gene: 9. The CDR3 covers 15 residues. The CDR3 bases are TGTGCCAGCAGCGGACAGGGATTAGAAGGAGATACGCAGTATTTT. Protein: CASSGQGLEGDTQYF. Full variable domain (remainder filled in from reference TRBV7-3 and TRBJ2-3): GAGVSQTPSNKVTEKGKYVELRCDPISGHTALYWYRQSLGQGPEFLIYFQGTGAADDSGLPNDRFFAVRPEGSVSTLKIQRTERGDSAVYLCASSGQGLEGDTQYFGPGTRLTVL.

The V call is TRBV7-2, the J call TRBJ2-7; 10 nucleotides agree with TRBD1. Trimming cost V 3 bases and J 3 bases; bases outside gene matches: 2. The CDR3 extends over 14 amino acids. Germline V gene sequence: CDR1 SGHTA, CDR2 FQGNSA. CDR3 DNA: TGTGCCAGCAGCTTGGGACAGGGGCACTACGAGCAGTACTTC. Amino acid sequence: CASSLGQGHYEQYF.

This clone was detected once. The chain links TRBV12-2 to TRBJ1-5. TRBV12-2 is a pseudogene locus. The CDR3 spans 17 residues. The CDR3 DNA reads TGTGCAAGTCGCTTAGATGAGGGGTACTGGTTCGATCAGCCCCAGCATTTT. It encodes CASRLDEGYWFDQPQHF.

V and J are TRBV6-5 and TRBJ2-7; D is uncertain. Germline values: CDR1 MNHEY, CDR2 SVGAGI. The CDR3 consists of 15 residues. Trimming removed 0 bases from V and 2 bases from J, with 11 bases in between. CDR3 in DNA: TGTGCCAGCAGTTACTCGAGCAGAGTCACCTACGAGCAGTACTTC. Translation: CASSYSSRVTYEQYF.